Listed below are T cell receptor beta chains from one sample, sequenced in a study of T cells in Graves' hyperthyroidism and ophthalmopathy. MiXCR, applied by TCRdb to the multiplex PCR reads, yields one record per CDR3 protein. The repertoire consists of about 700,000 distinct CDR3 sequences, with roughly 46% occurring once and the leading ten covering approximately 7.2%. The specimen was peripheral blood or thyroid tissue (not recorded which). The receptors stem from an adult man with Graves' disease, either hyperthyroidism or ophthalmopathy (not recorded which). Each CDR3 is given with its conserved first and last residue. D genes are given only for firm matches. Size values are once, few and many counts, or a class for expanded clones, and some rows have none.

cdr3_nt: TGCGCCAGCAGACCTGACAGGGGGTCGGCCCAGCATTTT; cdr3_aa: CASRPDRGSAQHF; d_call: TRBD1; j_call: TRBJ1-5; v_call: TRBV5-1; clone_size: once
cdr3_nt: TGTGCCAGCAGTGAAAGGGGGCCGAGGGGGCCCGAAGCTTTCTTT; cdr3_aa: CASSERGPRGPEAFF; d_call: TRBD1; j_call: TRBJ1-1; v_call: TRBV6-1; clone_size: NA
cdr3_nt: TGCAGCGTCGGAGGAGGGGAACTAAACACCATATATTTT; cdr3_aa: CSVGGGELNTIYF; d_call: NA; j_call: TRBJ1-3; v_call: TRBV29-1; clone_size: NA
cdr3_nt: TGCAGTGTCCCAGGGAAGAACACTGAAGCTTTCTTT; cdr3_aa: CSVPGKNTEAFF; d_call: NA; j_call: TRBJ1-1; v_call: TRBV20-1; clone_size: many
cdr3_nt: TGTGCCAGCAGCCCACGCCTCATCGGACAGGGGATAACCTACGAGCAGTACTTC; cdr3_aa: CASSPRLIGQGITYEQYF; d_call: TRBD1; j_call: TRBJ2-7; v_call: TRBV7-9; clone_size: NA
cdr3_nt: TGTGCCAGCAGCTTACGTGCAGGGCCCCTTGAAGCTTTCTTT; cdr3_aa: CASSLRAGPLEAFF; d_call: NA; j_call: TRBJ1-1; v_call: TRBV7-2; clone_size: NA
cdr3_nt: TGCAGCGGGCTACTAGCGGGAGTACACACCGGGGAGCTGTTTTTT; cdr3_aa: CSGLLAGVHTGELFF; d_call: TRBD2; j_call: TRBJ2-2; v_call: TRBV29-1; clone_size: many
cdr3_nt: TGTGCCAGCAGTGGGTACGGGACGGCATATAACTATGGCTACACCTTC; cdr3_aa: CASSGYGTAYNYGYTF; d_call: NA; j_call: TRBJ1-2; v_call: TRBV25-1; clone_size: many
cdr3_nt: TGTGCCAGCAGCGCCCCCGGAGAGGGGTCCTCCTTC; cdr3_aa: CASSAPGEGSSF; d_call: NA; j_call: TRBJ1-2; v_call: TRBV7-8; clone_size: few
cdr3_nt: TGTGCCAGCAGTTCACAGGGGCGCGGTGAAAAACTGTTTTTT; cdr3_aa: CASSSQGRGEKLFF; d_call: TRBD1; j_call: TRBJ1-4; v_call: TRBV12-3/TRBV12-4; clone_size: few
cdr3_nt: TGCAGTGCCCCAAGCCGGGGCATGAACACTGAAGCTTTCTTT; cdr3_aa: CSAPSRGMNTEAFF; d_call: NA; j_call: TRBJ1-1; v_call: TRBV20-1; clone_size: NA
cdr3_nt: TGCGCCAGCAGCGGACAGGGTGATCCTAATGAAAAACTGTTTTTT; cdr3_aa: CASSGQGDPNEKLFF; d_call: TRBD1; j_call: TRBJ1-4; v_call: TRBV5-1; clone_size: many
cdr3_nt: TGTGCCAGCAGCTTCGGGTCGGCTAATGAAAAACTGTTTTTT; cdr3_aa: CASSFGSANEKLFF; d_call: NA; j_call: TRBJ1-4; v_call: TRBV7-9; clone_size: NA
cdr3_nt: TGTGCCAGTCAGGGGTATAGCAATCAGCCCCAGCATTTT; cdr3_aa: CASQGYSNQPQHF; d_call: NA; j_call: TRBJ1-5; v_call: TRBV2; clone_size: few
cdr3_nt: TGCAGCGTTGAAGCGGGGCCAGATACGCAGTATTTT; cdr3_aa: CSVEAGPDTQYF; d_call: NA; j_call: TRBJ2-3; v_call: TRBV29-1; clone_size: few
cdr3_nt: TGTGCCAGCAGTTTCGGCGCTCGAGAGACCCAGTACTTC; cdr3_aa: CASSFGARETQYF; d_call: NA; j_call: TRBJ2-5; v_call: TRBV12-3/TRBV12-4; clone_size: NA
cdr3_nt: TGTGCCACCAGCAGAGTCGGAGGGACCCAGTACTTC; cdr3_aa: CATSRVGGTQYF; d_call: NA; j_call: TRBJ2-5; v_call: TRBV15; clone_size: NA
cdr3_nt: TGTGCCACCAGCAGTTGGGTACCCGGAAGACAGGTGGGATCGCCCCAGCATTTT; cdr3_aa: CATSSWVPGRQVGSPQHF; d_call: NA; j_call: TRBJ1-5; v_call: TRBV15; clone_size: NA
cdr3_nt: TGTGCCAGCAGTACCACGGAGAACACCGGGGAGCTGTTTTTT; cdr3_aa: CASSTTENTGELFF; d_call: NA; j_call: TRBJ2-2; v_call: TRBV12-3/TRBV12-4; clone_size: NA
cdr3_nt: TGCAGTGCCGACGGGGGACTAGTGGATTACGAGCAGTACTTC; cdr3_aa: CSADGGLVDYEQYF; d_call: TRBD2; j_call: TRBJ2-7; v_call: TRBV20-1; clone_size: NA
cdr3_nt: TGTGCCAGCAGGGGGACTAGCGGACCAGAGTACTTC; cdr3_aa: CASRGTSGPEYF; d_call: TRBD2; j_call: TRBJ2-7; v_call: TRBV6-5; clone_size: NA
cdr3_nt: TGCGCCAGCAGCTGGGACAGGGGGCAAGAAAAACTGTTTTTT; cdr3_aa: CASSWDRGQEKLFF; d_call: TRBD1; j_call: TRBJ1-4; v_call: TRBV5-1; clone_size: NA
cdr3_nt: TGTGCCAGCAGCTTAGAGGGGATACAGCCCCAGCATTTT; cdr3_aa: CASSLEGIQPQHF; d_call: NA; j_call: TRBJ1-5; v_call: TRBV7-9; clone_size: many
cdr3_nt: TGTGCTAGGGCTGGACAGGGCCGTAATTCACCCCTCCACTTT; cdr3_aa: CARAGQGRNSPLHF; d_call: TRBD1; j_call: TRBJ1-6; v_call: TRBV25-1; clone_size: NA
cdr3_nt: TGTGCCAGCAGTTTAGGGCGGGGGTTCGGTGAAAAACTGTTTTTT; cdr3_aa: CASSLGRGFGEKLFF; d_call: NA; j_call: TRBJ1-4; v_call: TRBV12-3/TRBV12-4; clone_size: few
cdr3_nt: TGTGCCAGCAGTCCCGAGCGGGAGAGCCAGGAGACCCAGTACTTC; cdr3_aa: CASSPERESQETQYF; d_call: TRBD2; j_call: TRBJ2-5; v_call: TRBV12-3/TRBV12-4; clone_size: NA
cdr3_nt: TGCGCCAGCAGTGGACAGTCACTAAATGAGCAGTTCTTC; cdr3_aa: CASSGQSLNEQFF; d_call: NA; j_call: TRBJ2-1; v_call: TRBV10-1; clone_size: NA
cdr3_nt: TGTGCCAGCAGTTTGGGGGGAGAGGATCAGCCCCAGCATTTT; cdr3_aa: CASSLGGEDQPQHF; d_call: NA; j_call: TRBJ1-5; v_call: TRBV12-3/TRBV12-4; clone_size: many
cdr3_nt: TGTGCCACCGCCACGGCTGGGGGAGGCAGTTATGGCTACACCTTC; cdr3_aa: CATATAGGGSYGYTF; d_call: NA; j_call: TRBJ1-2; v_call: TRBV24-1; clone_size: many
cdr3_nt: TGTGCCAGCAGACCTGCGGGCGGATCAACTGAAGCTTTCTTT; cdr3_aa: CASRPAGGSTEAFF; d_call: NA; j_call: TRBJ1-1; v_call: TRBV11-2; clone_size: many
cdr3_nt: TGTGCCAGCAGCTCCGACTTGACCTACGAGCAGTACTTC; cdr3_aa: CASSSDLTYEQYF; d_call: NA; j_call: TRBJ2-7; v_call: TRBV7-9; clone_size: many
cdr3_nt: TGTGCCATTCACAGGAAAATAGAAGAGGAGACCCAGTACTTC; cdr3_aa: CAIHRKIEEETQYF; d_call: NA; j_call: TRBJ2-5; v_call: TRBV7-2; clone_size: NA